Listed below are T cell receptor beta chains from one sample, sequenced in a study of immune heterogeneity within non-small cell lung tumors. MiXCR, applied by TCRdb to the multiplex PCR reads, yields one record per CDR3 protein. Among around 12,000 distinct CDR3 sequences listed, around a fifth were seen once. Input material: lung tumor tissue. The receptors were gathered from a man aged 55 to 70 with non-small cell lung cancer. The CDR3 runs from the conserved cysteine through the conserved F or W. A D gene is named only where the DNA matches it firmly. Only some rows state a clone size, as once, few, many or a class for expanded clones.

j_gene: TRBJ1-2; v_gene: TRBV11-3; d_gene: .; abundance: many; len: 15; CDR3nt: TGTGCCAGCAGCCCCAATATGGACGGGCTGCAAGGCTACACCTTC; CDR3aa: CASSPNMDGLQGYTF
j_gene: TRBJ2-7; v_gene: TRBV11-3; d_gene: .; abundance: medium-sized; len: 16; CDR3nt: TGTGCCAGCAGCTTGGGGACCTTAGGAGGGAGCTACGAGCAGTACTTC; CDR3aa: CASSLGTLGGSYEQYF
j_gene: TRBJ2-5; v_gene: TRBV5-1; d_gene: .; abundance: few; len: 15; CDR3nt: TGCGCCAGCAGCTTAAGGGGCGCGGGCGCGGAGACCCAGTACTTC; CDR3aa: CASSLRGAGAETQYF
j_gene: TRBJ2-7; v_gene: TRBV4-1; d_gene: TRBD1; abundance: few; len: 16; CDR3nt: TGCGCCAGCAGCCAGTCGACAGGGGGCCCCCTATTCGAGCAGTACTTC; CDR3aa: CASSQSTGGPLFEQYF
j_gene: TRBJ2-5; v_gene: TRBV2; d_gene: .; abundance: .; len: 16; CDR3nt: TGTGCCAGCAGCGTTTCGATTATCCGGACAGAAAAGACCCAGTACTTC; CDR3aa: CASSVSIIRTEKTQYF
j_gene: TRBJ2-2; v_gene: TRBV28; d_gene: .; abundance: medium-sized; len: 15; CDR3nt: TGTGCCAGCAGTTTCGGTGGGGCGAACACCGGGGAGCTGTTTTTT; CDR3aa: CASSFGGANTGELFF
j_gene: TRBJ2-1; v_gene: TRBV11-2; d_gene: .; abundance: few; len: 14; CDR3nt: TGTGCCAGCAGCCCACGTTCGTTTGGCGGCGAGCAGTTCTTC; CDR3aa: CASSPRSFGGEQFF
j_gene: TRBJ1-3; v_gene: TRBV28; d_gene: .; abundance: medium-sized; len: 16; CDR3nt: TGTGCCAGCAGTCTGGAACGGGACACCCGGGGGGACACCATATATTTT; CDR3aa: CASSLERDTRGDTIYF
j_gene: TRBJ1-4; v_gene: TRBV7-2; d_gene: TRBD1; abundance: .; len: 14; CDR3nt: TGTGCCAGCAGCCTAACAGGGGCGGATGAAAAACTGTTTTTT; CDR3aa: CASSLTGADEKLFF
j_gene: TRBJ1-4; v_gene: TRBV4-1; d_gene: .; abundance: .; len: 16; CDR3nt: TGCGCCAGCAGCCCGGTACAGCGCGCAGCTAATGAAAAACTGTTTTTT; CDR3aa: CASSPVQRAANEKLFF